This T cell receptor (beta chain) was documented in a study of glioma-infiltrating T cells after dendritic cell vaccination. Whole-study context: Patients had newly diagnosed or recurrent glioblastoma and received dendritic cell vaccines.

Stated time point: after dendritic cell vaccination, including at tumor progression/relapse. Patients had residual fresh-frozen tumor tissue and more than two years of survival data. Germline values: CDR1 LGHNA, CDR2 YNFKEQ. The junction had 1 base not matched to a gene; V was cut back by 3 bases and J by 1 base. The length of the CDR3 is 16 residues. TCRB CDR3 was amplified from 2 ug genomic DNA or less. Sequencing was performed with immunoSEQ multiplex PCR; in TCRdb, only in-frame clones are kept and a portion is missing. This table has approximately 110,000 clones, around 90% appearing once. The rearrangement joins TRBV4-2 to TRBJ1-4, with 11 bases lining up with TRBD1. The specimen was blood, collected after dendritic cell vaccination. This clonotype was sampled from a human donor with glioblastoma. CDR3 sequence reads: CASSHGTGGTNEKLFF. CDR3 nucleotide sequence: TGTGCCAGCAGCCATGGGACAGGGGGAACTAATGAAAAACTGTTTTTT.